A selection of T cell receptor beta chains follows, all from one sample in a study of cytomegalovirus exposure and HLA in healthy donors. The table came from immunoSEQ multiplex PCR; TCRdb's copy has only in-frame clones and leaves some out. Of more than 150,000 clones in the sample, roughly 84% were seen once. The sequenced sample consisted of PBMCs. The source is a girl aged 2 to 9 in good health and CMV-seropositive. CDR3s include the opening cysteine and the closing phenylalanine or tryptophan. D genes are given only for firm matches.

V gene: TRBV5-6; D gene: TRBD1; J gene: TRBJ1-5; CDR3 protein: CASSQDRGSNQPQHF; CDR3 DNA: TGTGCCAGCAGTCAAGACAGGGGAAGCAATCAGCCCCAGCATTTT
V gene: TRBV18; D gene: .; J gene: TRBJ2-3; CDR3 protein: CASSPIQGRNTDTQYF; CDR3 DNA: TGTGCCAGCTCACCAATCCAGGGCAGGAACACAGATACGCAGTATTTT
V gene: TRBV5-1; D gene: TRBD2; J gene: TRBJ2-6; CDR3 protein: CASSSYNLAAGANVLTF; CDR3 DNA: TGCGCCAGCAGCTCGTACAACCTAGCGGCTGGGGCCAACGTCCTGACTTTC
V gene: TRBV11-2; D gene: TRBD1; J gene: TRBJ2-7; CDR3 protein: CASSLGTAYEQYF; CDR3 DNA: TGTGCCAGCAGCCTGGGGACAGCTTACGAGCAGTACTTC
V gene: TRBV6-1; D gene: .; J gene: TRBJ2-1; CDR3 protein: CASRGVTLSYNEQFF; CDR3 DNA: TGTGCCAGCAGAGGGGTGACCCTCTCCTACAATGAGCAGTTCTTC
V gene: TRBV5-1; D gene: .; J gene: TRBJ2-7; CDR3 protein: CASSRGAGYEQYF; CDR3 DNA: TGCGCCAGCAGTCGCGGGGCCGGCTACGAGCAGTACTTC
V gene: TRBV4-2; D gene: TRBD2; J gene: TRBJ2-1; CDR3 protein: CASSQDLGSRSGSSYNEQFF; CDR3 DNA: TGTGCCAGCAGCCAAGATCTTGGGAGCCGGAGCGGGAGCTCCTACAATGAGCAGTTCTTC
V gene: TRBV10-3; D gene: .; J gene: TRBJ2-7; CDR3 protein: CASSGHRGEQYF; CDR3 DNA: TGTGCCAGTTCCGGCCACCGGGGCGAGCAGTACTTC
V gene: TRBV28; D gene: .; J gene: TRBJ2-3; CDR3 protein: CASSLSGHWGGTDTQYF; CDR3 DNA: TGTGCCAGCAGTTTATCAGGACACTGGGGGGGCACAGATACGCAGTATTTT
V gene: TRBV4-1; D gene: TRBD2; J gene: TRBJ2-5; CDR3 protein: CASSQEGSGSQETQYF; CDR3 DNA: TGCGCCAGCAGCCAAGAAGGTAGCGGGAGCCAAGAGACCCAGTACTTC
V gene: TRBV9; D gene: TRBD1; J gene: TRBJ2-2; CDR3 protein: CASSVSTGGTGELFF; CDR3 DNA: TGTGCCAGCAGCGTTTCGACAGGGGGCACCGGGGAGCTGTTTTTT
V gene: TRBV4-1; D gene: .; J gene: TRBJ2-7; CDR3 protein: CASSQPGVGQPCEQYF; CDR3 DNA: TGCGCCAGCAGCCAACCCGGAGTAGGACAACCTTGCGAGCAGTACTTC